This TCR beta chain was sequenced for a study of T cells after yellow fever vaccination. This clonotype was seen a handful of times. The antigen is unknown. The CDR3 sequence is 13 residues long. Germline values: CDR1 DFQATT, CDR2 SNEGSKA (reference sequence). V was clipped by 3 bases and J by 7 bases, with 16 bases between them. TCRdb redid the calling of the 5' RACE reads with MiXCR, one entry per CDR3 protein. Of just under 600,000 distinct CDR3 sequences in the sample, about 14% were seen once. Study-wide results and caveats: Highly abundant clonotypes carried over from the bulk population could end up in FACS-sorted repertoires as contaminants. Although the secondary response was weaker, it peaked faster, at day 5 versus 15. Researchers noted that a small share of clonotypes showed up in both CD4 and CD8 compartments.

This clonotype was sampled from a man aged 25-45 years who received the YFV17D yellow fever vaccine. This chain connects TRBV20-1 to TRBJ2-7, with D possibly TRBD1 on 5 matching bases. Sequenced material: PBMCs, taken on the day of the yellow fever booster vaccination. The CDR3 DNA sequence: TGCAGTGCTAGCGAGGACACCCTTTGGGAGCAGTACTTC. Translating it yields CSASEDTLWEQYF.